This T cell receptor (beta chain) was sequenced in a study of T-cell memory formation after mild COVID-19. Study summary: Clusters were largely donor specific.

From the 5' RACE reads, TCRdb called clonotypes with MiXCR, one entry per CDR3 protein. The sample carries fewer than 350,000 distinct CDR3 sequences, roughly an eighth recorded once. CDR1 and CDR2 (germline): SGHDT, YYEEEE. This CDR3 contains 19 residues. Trimming cost V 1 base and J 5 bases, with 28 bases left between them. Whole-study findings and limits: The appearance of some responding clones in pre-infection memory suggested that cross-reactive memory joined.

This clonotype was seen a handful of times. What it recognizes is unknown. The chain combines TRBV5-6 with TRBJ2-7, with D perhaps TRBD1 (5 bases). The receptor comes from a man aged 18 to 29 who had mild COVID-19 (a few samples of this study predate the infection). Cell type and time point are not known. Sequencing input: PBMCs or a T cell subset sorted from them (not recorded which). The CDR3: CASSLWRAGSTHVWDEQYV. In nucleotides, the CDR3 is TGTGCCAGCAGCTTGTGGCGAGCAGGGTCAACCCACGTCTGGGACGAGCAGTACGTC.